What follows are 4 T cell receptor beta chains derived from one specimen sequenced in a study of T cell changes during pregnancy in multiple sclerosis. The repertoire was sequenced with immunoSEQ multiplex PCR; TCRdb's copy has only in-frame clones and lacks some. Counted here are 120,000 or so clones, approximately 93% occurring once; the ten biggest clones make up approximately 5.8%. Sample: peripheral blood, taken before pregnancy. These receptors were obtained from a female donor with multiple sclerosis, enrolled in a pregnancy study.

The chain uses TRBV28 and TRBJ2-3, with 10 bases that match TRBD1. V shed 1 base, J shed 0 bases, and the junction held 1 base outside the gene matches. The CDR3 extends over 16 amino acids. CDR1 MDHEN and CDR2 SYDVKM come from the germline V gene. The CDR3 nucleotides are TGTGCCAGCAGTTTATTGGGACAGGGGAGCACAGATACGCAGTATTTT. Translated: CASSLLGQGSTDTQYF.

The chain carries TRBV18 and TRBJ2-7; TRBD1 matches 8 bases. The germline gives CDR1 KGHSH, CDR2 LQKENI. V was pared by 10 bases and J by 2 bases, with 7 bases of the junction left unmatched. The CDR3 runs 13 residues. The CDR3 DNA reads TGTGCCACTCACGGGGACAGGACCTACGAGCAGTACTTC. As protein: CATHGDRTYEQYF.

The gene calls are TRBV10-1 and TRBJ2-1, with D maybe TRBD2 (6 bases). The CDR3 extends over 16 amino acids. Between the trimmed V and J ends, which lost 4 bases and 1 base, there was a span of 14 bases. Germline V lookup: CDR1 WNHNN, CDR2 SYGVQD (reference sequence). CDR3 protein: CASSGGIADSYNEQFF. The CDR3 DNA reads as TGCGCCAGCAGTGGTGGCATAGCGGATTCCTACAATGAGCAGTTCTTC.

The chain recombines TRBV5-4 with TRBJ2-2, with D tentatively TRBD1 (5 bases). Trimming pared 1 base from V and 1 base from J, leaving 8 bases between. The CDR3 length is 15 residues. CDR1 SGHNT and CDR2 YYREEE come from the germline V gene (reference sequence). In DNA, the CDR3 is TGTGCCAGCAGCTTGATAGGGGAGAACACCGGGGAGCTGTTTTTT. It translates to CASSLIGENTGELFF.